These 29 T cell receptor beta chains share one sample of origin, sequenced in a study of vaccination and CD4 T cells after COVID-19. Time point here: late sampling 161 to 241 days after vaccination in a few convalescent patients. Treatment denoted: roughly nine-day PBMC culture with coronavirus spike peptide pools or control peptides (ViraFEST assay). For these TCRs, the target antigens are not known. Oncomine TCR Beta short-read sequencing was applied to DNA from cultured CD4+ T cells. TCRdb passed the PCR reads through MiXCR, listing each CDR3 protein once. The table lists fewer than 30,000 distinct CDR3 sequences, around two fifths of them singletons, with around 5% in the top ten. The sample consisted of CD4+ T cells from blood, cultured in vitro, taken about 7 months after SARS-CoV-2 vaccination. Receptors were obtained from a human donor who had recovered from COVID-19.

The chain couples TRBV20-1 to TRBJ2-3; D ambiguous. Germline lookup yields CDR1 DFQATT and CDR2 SNEGSKA (reference sequence). The CDR3 spans 11 residues. V was pared by 4 bases and J by 6 bases, with 8 bases between. CDR3 sequence reads: CSAIFRDTQYF. CDR3 DNA sequence: TGCAGTGCTATCTTTAGGGATACGCAGTATTTT.

The chain has TRBV5-6 and TRBJ2-5, with D possibly matching TRBD2 (7 bases). Germline loops: CDR1 SGHDT, CDR2 YYEEEE. V was shortened by 4 bases and J by 5 bases, with 21 bases between the two germline ends. This CDR3 is built from 16 residues. The DNA for the CDR3 is TGTGCCAGCAGCCCGACCGGGGGGCGAATCTGGGAGACCCAGTACTTC. Translating gives CASSPTGGRIWETQYF.

The genes are TRBV20-1 and TRBJ2-1; TRBD2 matches at 8 bases. This CDR3 spans 14 amino acids. V shed 5 bases, J shed 6 bases, and the junction held 9 bases outside the gene matches. Germline V CDR1 and CDR2: DFQATT, SNEGSKA (reference sequence). This chain's CDR3 is CSAQPGTRSNEQFF. In DNA form, the CDR3 reads TGCAGTGCTCAGCCCGGGACTAGGAGCAATGAGCAGTTCTTC.

Notes on this clonotype: One end of the junction fails to match germline, which may point to a read error. V is TRBV7-3 and J is TRBJ2-7; 10 bases agree with TRBD2. The germline V gene encodes CDR1 SGHTA and CDR2 FQGTGA. This CDR3 region has 13 residues. CDR3 loop: CACSRTSGYEQYF. CDR3 nucleotides: TGTGCCTGCAGCCGGACTAGCGGCTACGAGCAGTACTTC.

CDR3 region: CSEGLTDQETQYF. In DNA form, the CDR3 reads TGCAGTGAAGGCCTGACCGACCAAGAGACCCAGTACTTC. The chain carries TRBV20-1 and TRBJ2-5; D unclear. The ends were cut back, 7 bases at V and 0 bases at J, with 12 bases in the middle. The germline V gene has CDR1 DFQATT and CDR2 SNEGSKA (reference sequence). This CDR3 has 13 residues.

This clonotype occurred a few times. The chain couples TRBV7-6 to TRBJ2-5; D perhaps matches TRBD2 (5 bases). Germline lookup yields CDR1 SGHVS and CDR2 FNYEAQ. V gave up 5 bases and J gave up 6 bases, with 13 bases separating them. The CDR3 has 13 amino acids. As DNA, the CDR3 is TGTGCCAGCAGCCGCTTAGAGGGAAAGACCCAGTACTTC. It codes for CASSRLEGKTQYF.

This rearrangement joins TRBV6-2 or TRBV6-3 to TRBJ1-5; 9 bases are shared with TRBD1. Germline V lookup: CDR1 MNHEY, CDR2 SVGEGT. The CDR3 extends over 19 amino acids. Trimming removed 6 bases from V and 4 bases from J; junction bases left unmatched: 19. CDR3 in amino acids: CASRQWNSGTGTSNQPQHF. In nucleotides, the CDR3 is TGTGCCAGCAGGCAATGGAACTCCGGGACAGGGACAAGTAATCAGCCCCAGCATTTT.

The chain links TRBV7-2 to TRBJ2-7; D is unclear. Germline V gives CDR1 SGHTA, CDR2 FQGNSA. V was shortened by 2 bases and J by 2 bases, with 10 bases between the two germline ends. The CDR3 has 14 amino acids. The CDR3 nucleotides are TGTGCCAGCAGCTTACTGGACGGACCCTACGAGCAGTACTTC. It yields the protein CASSLLDGPYEQYF. Complete variable domain (other parts from reference TRBV7-2 and TRBJ2-7): GAGVSQSPSNKVTEKGKDVELRCDPISGHTALYWYRQSLGQGLEFLIYFQGNSAPDKSGLPSDRFSAERTGGSVSTLTIQRTQQEDSAVYLCASSLLDGPYEQYFGPGTRLTVT.

The genes are TRBV28 and TRBJ2-1; the D is unclear. The CDR3 covers 12 residues. V was shortened by 4 bases and J by 6 bases, with 7 bases between the two germline ends. Per the germline V gene, CDR1 is MDHEN and CDR2 is SYDVKM. The CDR3 nucleotides read TGTGCCAGCAGTTCTGGCTCCAATGAGCAGTTCTTC. It encodes CASSSGSNEQFF.

This clonotype turned up a few times. This chain links TRBV27 with TRBJ1-2; D unclear. Trimming removed 9 bases from V and 7 bases from J, with 42 bases in between. Germline V gene sequence: CDR1 MNHEY, CDR2 SMNVEV (reference sequence). There are 21 residues in the CDR3. The CDR3 DNA sequence: TGTGCCAGACAGCGCCCCCCGCACCCGGATCGGCATGCAGTAACTGGTCGTGGCTACACCTTC. This gives the protein CARQRPPHPDRHAVTGRGYTF.

The J gene is TRBJ1-1, the V gene TRBV19; maybe TRBD1 (5 bases). This CDR3 contains 15 residues. V was cut by 2 bases and J by 4 bases, with 14 bases left in between. The germline V gene has CDR1 LNHDA and CDR2 SQIVND (reference sequence). In DNA form, the CDR3 reads TGTGCCAGTAGTATAAACGTAGGGGATTCCACTGAAGCTTTCTTT. It encodes CASSINVGDSTEAFF. The variable domain in full, completed from reference TRBV19 and TRBJ1-1, reads DGGITQSPKYLFRKEGQNVTLSCEQNLNHDAMYWYRQDPGQGLRLIYYSQIVNDFQKGDIAEGYSVSREKKESFPLTVTSAQKNPTAFYLCASSINVGDSTEAFFGQGTRLTVV.

The CDR3 DNA follows: TGTGCCAGCAGCTTGATTGTGAGGCAGCCCCAGCATTTT. This codes for CASSLIVRQPQHF. The rearrangement joins TRBV6-1 to TRBJ1-5; no firm D call. This CDR3 contains 13 residues. CDR1 MNHNS and CDR2 SASEGT come from the germline V gene. Between the trimmed V and J ends, which lost 6 bases and 7 bases, there was a span of 13 bases.

Turning to this clonotype: The CDR3 carries no conserved terminal phenylalanine or tryptophan, so it likely arises from a read error. The CDR3 loop reads CASRLAGGAYNEQFS. CDR3 in DNA: TGTGCCAGCAGATTAGCGGGAGGGGCGTACAATGAGCAGTTCTCC. This rearrangement joins TRBV28 to TRBJ2-1; the match to TRBD2 covers 11 bases. This CDR3 contains 15 residues. V lost 6 bases and J lost 4; bases outside the gene matches: 5. Germline assignment: CDR1 MDHEN and CDR2 SYDVKM.

A few counts support this clonotype. The genes are TRBV21-1 and TRBJ1-5. TRBV21-1 is a pseudogene segment. The CDR3 has 16 amino acids. In DNA, the CDR3 is TGTGCCAGCAGCAAAAAGGAGGTTTATAGCAATCAGCCCCAGCATTTT. It is translated as CASSKKEVYSNQPQHF.

This chain joins TRBV12-3 or TRBV12-4 and TRBJ2-5; D unclear. The CDR3 length is 11 residues. V lost 6 bases, J lost 2 bases, and 4 bases lay in between. Here the CDR3 reads CASRSQETQYF. For the CDR3, the DNA is TGTGCCAGCAGGTCTCAAGAGACCCAGTACTTC.

In the case of this clonotype: One end of the junction fails to match germline, which may point to a read error. This chain connects TRBV20-1 to TRBJ2-7; 7 bases line up with TRBD2. The CDR3 covers 15 residues. Germline assignment: CDR1 DFQATT and CDR2 SNEGSKA (reference sequence). The CDR3 nucleotides are TGCAGTGCTAGAGATATTGGGGGAGGGCCCTACGAGCAGTGCTTC. Protein: CSARDIGGGPYEQCF.

This clonotype appeared a few times. The chain carries TRBV19 and TRBJ2-3; tentatively, D is TRBD2 (5 bases). The CDR3 runs 15 residues. Germline V gene data show CDR1 as LNHDA and CDR2 as SQIVND (reference sequence). Trimming removed 6 bases from V and 2 bases from J, with 15 bases in between. CDR3 sequence reads: CASSAGVTFTDTQYF. In nucleotides, the CDR3 is TGTGCCAGTAGCGCCGGGGTAACCTTCACAGATACGCAGTATTTT.

The chain is built from TRBV18 and TRBJ2-3; D is possibly TRBD2 (6 bases). This CDR3 region has 14 residues. V lost 6 bases, J lost 5 bases, and 15 bases lay in between. Germline V lookup: CDR1 KGHSH, CDR2 LQKENI. DNA for the CDR3: TGTGCCAGCTCCCGGTCCGGGAGTCAAGATACGCAGTATTTT. It codes for CASSRSGSQDTQYF.

The rearrangement links TRBV20-1 to TRBJ2-1, with 7 bases that match TRBD2. V lost 4 bases, J lost 7 bases, and 16 bases stayed unmatched. This CDR3 is 16 amino acids long. Germline values: CDR1 DFQATT, CDR2 SNEGSKA (reference sequence). DNA of the CDR3: TGCAGTGCTACCCATCGATTAGCGGGTCTACTAAATGAGCAGTTCTTC. Protein: CSATHRLAGLLNEQFF.

This clonotype has a handful of counts. The rearrangement joins TRBV20-1 to TRBJ1-5; possible D gene TRBD1, 6 bases. The CDR3 is 13 amino acids. V shed 3 bases and J shed 3 bases, with 9 bases lying between them. Looked up from germline, CDR1 is DFQATT and CDR2 is SNEGSKA (reference sequence). This CDR3 reads CSASGQINQPQHF. CDR3 bases: TGCAGTGCTAGTGGACAGATCAATCAGCCCCAGCATTTT.

The V call is TRBV28, the J call TRBJ1-2, with TRBD1 as a possible D gene (5 bases). CDR3 length: 15 amino acids. The germline gives CDR1 MDHEN, CDR2 SYDVKM. The V gene lost 7 bases and the J gene lost 0 bases, with 15 bases spanning the gap. CDR3: CASTRGGGANYGYTF. The CDR3 DNA follows: TGTGCCAGCACACGGGGGGGGGGAGCTAACTATGGCTACACCTTC.

In its sample, this clonotype was seen a few times. The genes are TRBV6-1 and TRBJ2-1; D gene ambiguous. Germline values: CDR1 MNHNS, CDR2 SASEGT. The CDR3 consists of 13 residues. Trimming took 1 base from V and 6 from J, leaving 7 bases between them. The DNA for the CDR3 is TGTGCCAGCAGTGAAGGGTACCCCAATGAGCAGTTCTTC. Translation gives CASSEGYPNEQFF.

This clonotype occurred a few times. The chain recombines TRBV28 with TRBJ2-3; 7 bases agree with TRBD1. Looked up from germline, CDR1 is MDHEN and CDR2 is SYDVKM. The junction had 9 bases not matched to a gene; V was cut back by 6 bases and J by 6 bases. CDR3 length: 14 residues. The CDR3 DNA sequence: TGTGCCAGCAGGTCGACAGGGTCTAAGGATACGCAGTATTTT. As protein: CASRSTGSKDTQYF.

A word on this clonotype: Being one base from a much bigger clone, this may be a read error. The CDR3 region has the DNA TGTGCCAGCAGTTTTTCGACGGGGACGGTAGGGCACGAGCGGTACTTC. It encodes CASSFSTGTVGHERYF. The V call is TRBV28, the J call TRBJ2-7, with D possibly called TRBD1 or TRBD2 (5 bases each). This CDR3 contains 16 residues. The germline V gene encodes CDR1 MDHEN and CDR2 SYDVKM. The full variable domain, rest sourced from reference TRBV28 and TRBJ2-7, is DVKVTQSSRYLVKRTGEKVFLECVQDMDHENMFWYRQDPGLGLRLIYFSYDVKMKEKGDIPEGYSVSREKKERFSLILESASTNQTSMYLCASSFSTGTVGHERYFGPGTRLTVT.

V and J are TRBV2 and TRBJ2-7; D ambiguous. This CDR3 contains 11 residues. Germline lookup yields CDR1 SNHLY and CDR2 FYNNEI. V was cut by 3 bases and J by 6 bases, with 6 bases left in between. The CDR3 DNA reads TGTGCCAGCAGTGAGTGGTCCGAGCAGTACTTC. This encodes CASSEWSEQYF.

This sequence joins TRBV4-3 and TRBJ1-5; D is uncertain. Trimming shortened V by 0 bases and J by 6 bases, and 15 bases separated the two germline ends. The germline V gene encodes CDR1 LGHNA and CDR2 YSLEER. This CDR3 contains 16 residues. CDR3 in amino acids: CASSQDLGWSSQPQHF. As DNA, the CDR3 is TGCGCCAGCAGCCAAGATTTGGGGTGGAGCTCTCAGCCCCAGCATTTT.

Notes on this clonotype: The junction shows a germline mismatch at one end, possibly a read error. This sequence joins TRBV7-2 and TRBJ2-3; 9 nucleotides align to TRBD2. Germline loops: CDR1 SGHTA, CDR2 FQGNSA. The CDR3 extends over 14 amino acids. CDR3 residues: CASSLAGVADTQYF. CDR3 nucleotides: TGTGCCAGCAGTTTAGCGGGAGTGGCAGATACGCAGTATTTT.

The CDR3 DNA follows: TGTGCCAGCACCGCGACAGGGTCCGTTGAGCAGTACTTC. Protein: CASTATGSVEQYF. The chain is built from TRBV6-1 and TRBJ2-7, with TRBD1 matching over 7 bases. The germline V gene encodes CDR1 MNHNS and CDR2 SASEGT. The ends lost 7 bases at V and 7 bases at J; junction bases unmatched: 10. The CDR3 loop spans 13 amino acids.

Concerning this clonotype itself: Its ends do not fully match the called genes, so a read error is possible. The chain recombines TRBV19 with TRBJ1-5; tentative D call: TRBD1 (5 bases). Germline CDR1 and CDR2: LNHDA and SQIVND (reference sequence). The CDR3 contains 14 residues. The CDR3 reads CAGSIGANNQPQHF. As DNA, the CDR3 is TGTGCCGGTAGTATCGGGGCCAACAATCAGCCCCAGCATTTT.